Listed below are T cell receptor beta chains from one sample, sequenced in a study of T cell responses to AZD1222 COVID-19 vaccine. Sequencing used immunoSEQ multiplex PCR; TCRdb keeps in-frame clones, though not all of them. The sample carries 150,000 or so clones, 92% recorded once. Sequenced material: peripheral blood, taken 28 days after the second AZD1222 dose. The source is an adult who received the AZD1222 COVID-19 vaccine. Both conserved end residues are part of each CDR3. The D gene is left open where the match is weak. Some rows have no size entry. The others give once, few or many, or a class for an expanded clone.

v_call	j_call	d_call	clone_size	cdr3_aa	cdr3_nt
TRBV5-1	TRBJ2-7	-	-	CASSAGQSGYYEQYF	TGCGCCAGCAGCGCTGGACAGAGCGGCTACTACGAGCAGTACTTC
TRBV6-2/TRBV6-3	TRBJ1-2	-	-	CASSRQYGYTF	TGTGCCAGCAGTCGACAGTATGGCTACACCTTC
TRBV12-3/TRBV12-4	TRBJ2-5	-	-	CASSFGARETQYF	TGTGCCAGCAGTTTTGGGGCTCGAGAGACCCAGTACTTC
TRBV27	TRBJ2-3	-	-	CASSFPGDTQYF	TGTGCCAGCAGTTTCCCAGGCGATACGCAGTATTTT
TRBV19	TRBJ1-5	-	-	CASSRTGGNQPQHF	TGTGCCAGTAGTCGGACGGGGGGGAATCAGCCCCAGCATTTT
TRBV9	TRBJ1-6	-	once	CASSEQGGGSPLHF	TGTGCCAGCAGCGAACAGGGAGGGGGTTCACCCCTCCACTTT
TRBV28	TRBJ2-7	TRBD2	-	CASRGLADEQYF	TGTGCCAGCCGGGGACTAGCGGACGAGCAGTACTTC
TRBV11-2	TRBJ1-1	-	-	CASRPGLTEAFF	TGTGCCAGCAGGCCCGGGCTCACTGAAGCTTTCTTT
TRBV5-4	TRBJ1-2	TRBD1	-	CASSLRDRDNYGYTF	TGTGCCAGCAGCCTTCGGGACAGGGACAACTATGGCTACACCTTC
TRBV6-2/TRBV6-3	TRBJ2-4	TRBD1	-	CASSLNRGRETKNIQYF	TGTGCCAGCAGTTTAAACAGGGGAAGAGAGACCAAAAACATTCAGTACTTC
TRBV7-9	TRBJ1-2	-	-	CASSLEGERGGYTF	TGTGCCAGCAGCTTAGAGGGAGAAAGGGGTGGCTACACCTTC
TRBV4-2	TRBJ1-6	-	-	CASNRLQGSYNSPLHF	TGTGCCAGCAACAGACTCCAGGGTTCCTATAATTCACCCCTCCACTTT
TRBV19	TRBJ1-6	TRBD1	-	CATRDRGSPPLHF	TGTGCCACCCGGGACAGGGGTTCGCCACCCCTCCACTTT
TRBV7-2	TRBJ2-7	-	-	CASTLQVGNGYEQYF	TGTGCCAGCACCCTTCAGGTTGGAAACGGCTACGAGCAGTACTTC
TRBV15	TRBJ1-1	-	-	CATSREYSEAFF	TGTGCCACCAGCAGAGAATACTCAGAAGCTTTCTTT
TRBV29-1	TRBJ2-3	TRBD2	-	CSVQSGRGTDTQYF	TGCAGCGTCCAAAGCGGGAGAGGCACAGATACGCAGTATTTT
TRBV7-9	TRBJ1-2	-	-	CASSLGQGEIYGYTF	TGTGCCAGCAGCTTAGGGCAGGGAGAAATCTATGGCTACACCTTC
TRBV27	TRBJ1-1	-	-	CASSYRGNTEAFF	TGTGCCAGCAGTTACCGGGGGAACACTGAAGCTTTCTTT
TRBV5-4	TRBJ2-1	TRBD1	-	CASSQRTGVNEQFF	TGTGCCAGCAGTCAAAGGACAGGGGTCAATGAGCAGTTCTTC
TRBV7-9	TRBJ1-2	-	-	CASSPLGRENYGYTF	TGTGCCAGCAGCCCCCTGGGTAGGGAAAACTATGGCTACACCTTC
TRBV13	TRBJ2-1	TRBD2	-	CASSLSYSAGGSINEQFF	TGTGCCAGCAGCTTGTCGTACTCGGCGGGAGGCAGTATCAATGAGCAGTTCTTC
TRBV7-6	TRBJ2-3	-	-	CASSLAAEFADTQYF	TGTGCCAGCAGCTTAGCGGCCGAGTTCGCAGATACGCAGTATTTT
TRBV14	TRBJ1-3	-	-	CASRGLGNTIYF	TGTGCCAGCAGGGGGCTTGGAAACACCATATATTTT
TRBV7-2	TRBJ1-1	-	-	CASSLDGLNTEAFF	TGTGCCAGCAGCTTAGACGGACTGAACACTGAAGCTTTCTTT
TRBV3-1/TRBV3-2	TRBJ2-2	-	-	CASSHWTRELFF	TGTGCCAGCAGCCATTGGACCCGGGAGCTGTTTTTT
TRBV11-2	TRBJ1-2	-	-	CASSPGAGNYGYTF	TGTGCCAGCAGCCCAGGGGCCGGCAACTATGGCTACACCTTC
TRBV19	TRBJ1-4	TRBD1	-	CASSVSGGAGNEKLFF	TGTGCCAGTAGTGTCTCAGGGGGCGCGGGTAATGAAAAACTGTTTTTT
TRBV18	TRBJ2-7	TRBD1	-	CASSLRTGLYYEQYF	TGTGCCAGCTCACTCCGGACAGGGTTATACTACGAGCAGTACTTC
TRBV2	TRBJ2-5	-	once	CASSEQEEETQYF	TGTGCCAGCAGTGAACAGGAAGAAGAGACCCAGTACTTC
TRBV7-2	TRBJ2-7	TRBD2	once	CASSFKAGHEQYF	TGTGCCAGCAGCTTTAAAGCGGGACACGAGCAGTACTTC
TRBV6-5	TRBJ2-7	TRBD1	-	CASSYTQGGPYEQYF	TGTGCCAGCAGTTACACACAGGGGGGTCCCTACGAGCAGTACTTC
TRBV19	TRBJ2-1	-	-	CASSMLVRDEQFF	TGTGCCAGTAGTATGCTAGTTCGCGATGAGCAGTTCTTC
TRBV6-2/TRBV6-3	TRBJ1-2	-	-	CASSYHSGGNGYTF	TGTGCCAGCAGTTACCATTCTGGGGGCAATGGCTACACCTTC
TRBV30	TRBJ2-2	-	-	CAWSVGSGELFF	TGTGCCTGGAGTGTCGGGTCCGGGGAGCTGTTTTTT
TRBV5-1	TRBJ1-1	-	-	CASSTGYTEAFF	TGCGCCAGCAGCACAGGGTACACTGAAGCTTTCTTT
TRBV28	TRBJ1-2	TRBD1	-	CASSPGQGNYGYTF	TGTGCCAGCAGTCCCGGACAGGGGAACTATGGCTACACCTTC
TRBV15	TRBJ1-2	-	-	CATSRDQEGIGGYTF	TGTGCCACCAGCAGAGATCAGGAGGGTATAGGCGGCTACACCTTC
TRBV7-8	TRBJ1-4	TRBD1	-	CASSLVWRDRGLNNEKLFF	TGTGCCAGCAGCTTAGTATGGCGGGACAGGGGGCTGAATAATGAAAAACTGTTTTTT
TRBV6-5	TRBJ1-2	TRBD1	-	CASSWGQRLYGYTF	TGTGCCAGCAGCTGGGGACAGCGCCTCTATGGCTACACCTTC
TRBV5-8	TRBJ2-6	-	-	CASSLGGAGANVLTF	TGTGCCAGCAGCTTGGGGGGGGCTGGGGCCAACGTCCTGACTTTC
TRBV27	TRBJ1-1	-	once	CASSLFWGERMNTEAFF	TGTGCCAGCAGTTTATTCTGGGGGGAGCGCATGAACACTGAAGCTTTCTTT
TRBV3-1/TRBV3-2	TRBJ1-6	-	-	CASSQVYGSPLHF	TGTGCCAGCAGCCAAGTGTACGGATCACCCCTCCACTTT
TRBV7-2	TRBJ2-3	-	-	CASSLRGDTDTQYF	TGTGCCAGCAGCTTAAGGGGGGACACAGATACGCAGTATTTT
TRBV18	TRBJ1-2	-	-	CASSPRGAPDYGYTF	TGTGCCAGCTCACCACGCGGGGCGCCGGACTATGGCTACACCTTC
TRBV21-1	TRBJ1-6	-	-	CASSLPRGSPLHF	TGTGCCAGCAGCCTTCCGCGGGGCTCACCCCTCCACTTT
TRBV18	TRBJ1-1	-	-	CASSPSGARVNTEAFF	TGTGCCAGCTCACCGTCCGGGGCAAGGGTGAACACTGAAGCTTTCTTT
TRBV10-2	TRBJ2-7	-	-	CASSHQRSSNYEQYF	TGCGCCAGCAGTCACCAGAGGTCATCTAACTACGAGCAGTACTTC
TRBV7-3	TRBJ1-1	-	-	CASSLQGPNTEAFF	TGTGCCAGCAGCTTACAGGGCCCCAACACTGAAGCTTTCTTT
TRBV5-1	TRBJ1-6	-	-	CASSLVAGDNSPLHF	TGCGCCAGCAGCTTGGTGGCAGGTGATAATTCACCCCTCCACTTT
TRBV4-2	TRBJ2-2	TRBD1	once	CASSQGRQGPYTGELFF	TGTGCCAGCAGCCAAGGAAGACAGGGGCCTTACACCGGGGAGCTGTTTTTT
TRBV28	TRBJ2-7	TRBD2	-	CASSLSTSGSRDEQYF	TGTGCCAGCAGTTTGAGTACTAGCGGTTCCAGGGACGAGCAGTACTTC
TRBV19	TRBJ1-5	-	-	CASSQVHGGLAQPQHF	TGTGCCAGTAGTCAGGTACACGGGGGATTGGCGCAGCCCCAGCATTTT
TRBV7-9	TRBJ1-6	TRBD1	-	CASSSPRGQGPSPLHF	TGTGCCAGCAGCTCCCCCCGGGGACAGGGACCTTCACCCCTCCACTTT